One and the same sample provided the 2 T cell receptor beta chains below, sequenced in a study of cytomegalovirus exposure and HLA in healthy donors. Primers: 60 Vbeta forward and 13 Jbeta reverse. Only in-frame clones appear in the TCRdb table, and some are missing; sequencing was by immunoSEQ multiplex PCR. The repertoire includes fewer than 200,000 clones, over 75% of them detected once, and 1.9% sits in the top ten. Material: PBMCs. Source of these receptors: a human donor in good health.

The chain combines TRBV5-1 with TRBJ2-3, with TRBD2 matching over 13 bases. The CDR3 loop spans 16 amino acids. V gave up 2 bases and J gave up 2 bases; unmatched junction bases: 2. Germline V gives CDR1 SGHRS, CDR2 YFSETQ. CDR3 coding DNA: TGCGCCAGCAGCTTCGGACTAGCGGGGGTCACAGATACGCAGTATTTT. Encoded protein: CASSFGLAGVTDTQYF. The whole variable domain, remainder taken from reference TRBV5-1 and TRBJ2-3, is KAGVTQTPRYLIKTRGQQVTLSCSPISGHRSVSWYQQTPGQGLQFLFEYFSETQRNKGNFPGRFSGRQFSNSRSEMNVSTLELGDSALYLCASSFGLAGVTDTQYFGPGTRLTVL.

A single count supports this clone. This chain's CDR3 is CSVGHSLTYEQYF. The CDR3 coding sequence is TGCAGCGTTGGTCACAGCTTGACCTACGAGCAGTACTTC. The rearrangement joins TRBV29-1 to TRBJ2-7, with no clear D. From germline, CDR1 is SQVTM and CDR2 ANQGSEA. V shed 4 bases and J shed 2 bases, with 12 bases lying between them. This CDR3 has 13 residues.